This T cell receptor beta chain originates from a study of blood T cell repertoires in COVID-19. Study processing details: Quantification of nucleated cells was approximated via reference gene primer amplification. Clones were sequenced by immunoSEQ multiplex PCR, and TCRdb holds only the in-frame ones, with some missing. V and J calls and clone size come straight from that table; D and trimming were deduced from the DNA. The sample carries 200,000 or so clones, over 75% recorded once. Germline lookup yields CDR1 SGHNT and CDR2 YYREEE (reference sequence). With 5 bases clipped from V and 0 bases from J, the junction kept 13 bases outside the gene matches. The CDR3 is 18 amino acids. Cohort allocation depended upon clinical history that participants reported. Exposed participants encountered a COVID-19 case during the 2 weeks preceding study entry.

The chain uses TRBV5-4 and TRBJ1-1, with 10 bases lining up with TRBD1. The sequence came from a woman younger than 45 who had been exposed to COVID-19. Material for sequencing was PBMCs or T cells enriched from blood (not recorded which). The CDR3 loop reads CASRGPGTGEAVNTEAFF. The CDR3 DNA sequence: TGTGCCAGCAGGGGGCCCGGGACAGGGGAAGCCGTGAACACTGAAGCTTTCTTT.